Listed here is a single T cell receptor (beta chain). Its specificity is not known. This record belongs to a study of cytomegalovirus exposure and HLA in healthy donors. A multiplex PCR was run with 60 Vbeta primers and 13 Jbeta primers. The protocol was immunoSEQ multiplex PCR, while the TCRdb copy is restricted to in-frame clones and leaves out a portion. In the table there are 65,000 or so clones, 60% to 80% of which are singletons. Study-wide results and limits: Researchers catalogued around 150 TCR beta chains as cytomegalovirus-associated.

The CDR3 sequence is 22 residues long. Germline CDR1 GTSNPN, CDR2 SVGIG (reference sequence). V lost 0 bases to trimming and J lost 2 bases; unmatched junction nucleotides: 22. The chain recombines TRBV30 with TRBJ2-1; 10 bases agree with TRBD2. Sequencing was carried out using PBMCs. The sequence was collected from a girl aged 10-17 years in good health and CMV-seropositive. CDR3 protein: CAWSVSGLGASGGGYAYNEQFF. CDR3 in DNA: TGTGCCTGGAGTGTATCCGGCCTTGGGGCGAGCGGGGGGGGATACGCCTACAATGAGCAGTTCTTC.